A selection of T cell receptor beta chains follows, all from one sample in a study of cytomegalovirus exposure and HLA in healthy donors. Profiling relied on immunoSEQ multiplex PCR, and the TCRdb table lists in-frame clones only, not all of them. The profile covers over 100,000 clones, with roughly 78% appearing a single time and 5.3% taken by the ten largest. Material for sequencing was PBMCs. These receptors were obtained from a young man in good health and CMV-seronegative. Both conserved end residues are part of each CDR3. The D gene is left open where the match is weak. Clone sizes are given selectively: once, few, many, or a class where the clone is expanded.

d_call j_call v_call clone_size cdr3_aa cdr3_nt
- TRBJ2-5 TRBV5-1 - CASSPWGVGQETQYF TGCGCCAGCAGCCCCTGGGGCGTTGGCCAAGAGACCCAGTACTTC
- TRBJ1-1 TRBV5-6 - CASSLSRATRKRTEAFF TGTGCCAGCAGCTTGAGCAGGGCTACGCGTAAAAGGACTGAAGCTTTCTTT
- TRBJ2-7 TRBV28 few CASSLGRIYEQYF TGTGCCAGCAGTTTGGGGAGGATCTACGAGCAGTACTTC
TRBD1 TRBJ2-5 TRBV2 - CASSSGGTGGEETQYF TGTGCCAGCAGTTCAGGGGGGACAGGGGGGGAAGAGACCCAGTACTTC
TRBD2 TRBJ2-1 TRBV4-1 - CASSLGTSGMYEQFF TGCGCCAGCAGCCTTGGGACTAGCGGGATGTATGAGCAGTTCTTC
- TRBJ1-1 TRBV11-1 once CASSLVPDNWGMNTEAFF TGTGCCAGCAGCTTAGTACCCGACAACTGGGGCATGAACACTGAAGCTTTCTTT
- TRBJ2-3 TRBV4-3 once CASSLSPGSTDTQYF TGCGCCAGCAGCCTCTCGCCGGGGAGCACAGATACGCAGTATTTT
TRBD1 TRBJ2-7 TRBV6-5 - CASRSLRGQPYEQYF TGTGCCAGCAGGTCCCTGAGGGGACAGCCCTACGAGCAGTACTTC
- TRBJ1-1 TRBV5-6 - CASSVLDILSEAFF TGTGCCAGCAGCGTACTCGACATCCTAAGTGAAGCTTTCTTT
- TRBJ2-7 TRBV6-5 - CASSYGQGGEQYF TGTGCCAGCAGTTACGGGCAGGGCGGCGAGCAGTACTTC
- TRBJ2-7 TRBV5-4 - CASSRDSFDGYEQYF TGTGCCAGCAGCAGGGACTCTTTCGACGGCTACGAGCAGTACTTC
- TRBJ2-7 TRBV29-1 - CSVEKDTYEQYF TGCAGCGTTGAGAAAGACACCTACGAGCAGTACTTC
TRBD2 TRBJ2-7 TRBV28 few CASQRGTGGPGLQYF TGTGCCAGCCAAAGGGGAACGGGAGGGCCAGGGTTGCAGTACTTC
- TRBJ2-7 TRBV29-1 - CSVQIPPRGYEQYF TGCAGCGTCCAAATTCCCCCCAGGGGCTACGAGCAGTACTTC